The 8 T cell receptor beta chains listed next were all sequenced from one sample in a study of CD8 T cells in ankylosing spondylitis. One entry per CDR3 protein results from TCRdb running MiXCR on the 5' RACE reads. There are under 170,000 distinct CDR3 sequences in the sample; around 43% occur only once, and 13% to 15% lies in the top ten. The sequenced sample was synovial fluid, either unsorted or a sorted T cell fraction (not recorded which). The receptors originated from a male donor with ankylosing spondylitis.

The V and J genes are TRBV6-2 or TRBV6-3 and TRBJ2-5; TRBD2 is a possible D gene (6 bases). The CDR3 has 15 residues. Trimming took 2 bases from V and 4 from J, leaving 14 bases between them. Germline V gives CDR1 MNHEY, CDR2 SVGEGT. The CDR3 here is CASSYGGTFGETQYF. The DNA of the CDR3 is TGTGCCAGCAGTTACGGCGGGACTTTTGGAGAGACCCAGTACTTC.

This chain joins TRBV6-6 and TRBJ1-1, with D perhaps TRBD1 (6 bases). Trimming shortened V by 8 bases and J by 6 bases, and 16 bases separated the two germline ends. Per germline, CDR1 MNHNY and CDR2 SVGAGI (reference sequence). The CDR3 runs to 13 residues. CDR3 amino acids: CASGTGGGSEAFF. The CDR3 bases are TGTGCCAGCGGTACGGGGGGGGGCTCTGAAGCTTTCTTT.

The CDR3 here is CATSDRLAGGPTSTDTQYF. In DNA form, the CDR3 reads TGTGCCACCAGTGACCGACTAGCGGGAGGGCCCACCAGCACAGATACGCAGTATTTT. J is TRBJ2-3 and V is TRBV24-1; 14 nucleotides line up with TRBD2. The CDR3 has 19 residues. CDR1 KGHDR and CDR2 SFDVKD come from the germline V gene. V shed 4 bases, J shed 0 bases, and the junction held 8 bases outside the gene matches.

The rearrangement joins TRBV27 to TRBJ1-2; D is unresolved. Germline V gives CDR1 MNHEY, CDR2 SMNVEV (reference sequence). V lost 7 bases, J lost 0 bases, and 24 bases lay in between. This CDR3 region has 18 residues. CDR3 coding DNA: TGTGCCAGCACCCCTAGGTGGGCTTTTCGAGGTGCTAACTATGGCTACACCTTC. Encoded protein: CASTPRWAFRGANYGYTF.

This clonotype occurred many times. The V call is TRBV28, the J call TRBJ1-4; 7 nucleotides line up with TRBD1. The CDR3 sequence is 14 residues long. The V and J ends lost 2 bases and 8 bases, in that order; junction bases with no gene match: 5. CDR1 and CDR2 from the germline V gene are MDHEN and SYDVKM. The CDR3 DNA sequence: TGTGCCAGCAGTTTAGAACAGGGGAACGAAAAACTGTTTTTT. It specifies CASSLEQGNEKLFF.

The CDR3 DNA reads TGTGCCAGCACCCCCGTAATCTCGAGCGGGAGGGCCAATGAGCAGTTCTTC. It codes for CASTPVISSGRANEQFF. The chain uses TRBV28 and TRBJ2-1; 10 positions match TRBD2. With V trimmed by 7 bases and J by 6 bases, 15 bases remained unmatched. Germline CDR1 is MDHEN and CDR2 is SYDVKM. The CDR3 consists of 17 residues.

V usage is TRBV6-1 and J usage is TRBJ2-3; TRBD2 aligns across 10 bases. Germline trimming cut 5 bases from V and 6 bases from J; bases unmatched to any gene: 11. This CDR3 region has 16 residues. CDR1 is MNHNS and CDR2 is SASEGT in the germline V gene. The CDR3 nucleotides are TGTGCCAGCAGTAAGCTAGCGGGGGCGGGCTCGGATACGCAGTATTTT. It specifies CASSKLAGAGSDTQYF.

There are a few counts of this clonotype. The chain recombines TRBV7-9 with TRBJ2-5, with 11 bases fitting TRBD1. The trim removed 5 bases at V and 4 bases at J, leaving 6 bases unmatched. Germline V CDR1 and CDR2: SEHNR, FQNEAQ (reference sequence). There are 15 residues in the CDR3. CDR3 bases: TGTGCCAGCAGCCACGGGACAGGGGGAGGAGAGACCCAGTACTTC. This encodes CASSHGTGGGETQYF.